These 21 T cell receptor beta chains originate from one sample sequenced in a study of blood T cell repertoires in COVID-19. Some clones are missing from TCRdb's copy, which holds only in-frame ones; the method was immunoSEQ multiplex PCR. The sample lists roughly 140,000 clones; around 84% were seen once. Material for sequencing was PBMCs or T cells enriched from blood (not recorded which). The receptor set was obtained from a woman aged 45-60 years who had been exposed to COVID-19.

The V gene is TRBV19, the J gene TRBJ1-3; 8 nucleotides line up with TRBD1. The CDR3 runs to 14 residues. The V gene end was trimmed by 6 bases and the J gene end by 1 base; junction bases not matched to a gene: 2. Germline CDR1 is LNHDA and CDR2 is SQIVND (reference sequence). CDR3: CASRYRGSGNTIYF. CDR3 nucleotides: TGTGCCAGTAGGTACAGGGGGTCTGGAAACACCATATATTTT.

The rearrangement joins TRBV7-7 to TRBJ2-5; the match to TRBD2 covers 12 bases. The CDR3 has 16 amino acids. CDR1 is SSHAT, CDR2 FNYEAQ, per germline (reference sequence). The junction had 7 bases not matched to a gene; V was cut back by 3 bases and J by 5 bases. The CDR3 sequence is CASSLTSGSPGETQYF. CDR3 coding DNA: TGTGCCAGCAGCTTGACTAGCGGGAGTCCCGGGGAGACCCAGTACTTC.

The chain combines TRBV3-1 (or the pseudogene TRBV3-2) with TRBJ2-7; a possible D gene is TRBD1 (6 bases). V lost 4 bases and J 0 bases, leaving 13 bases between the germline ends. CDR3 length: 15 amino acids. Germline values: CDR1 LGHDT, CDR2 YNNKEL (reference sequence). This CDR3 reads CASSRDRNPSYEQYF. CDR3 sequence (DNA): TGTGCCAGCAGCCGCGACAGGAATCCCTCCTACGAGCAGTACTTC.

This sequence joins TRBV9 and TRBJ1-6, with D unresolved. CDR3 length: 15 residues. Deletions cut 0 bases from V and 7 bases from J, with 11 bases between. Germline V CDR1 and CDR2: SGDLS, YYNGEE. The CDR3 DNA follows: TGTGCCAGCAGCGTAGCAGAGCTACTAAATTCACCCCTCCACTTT. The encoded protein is CASSVAELLNSPLHF.

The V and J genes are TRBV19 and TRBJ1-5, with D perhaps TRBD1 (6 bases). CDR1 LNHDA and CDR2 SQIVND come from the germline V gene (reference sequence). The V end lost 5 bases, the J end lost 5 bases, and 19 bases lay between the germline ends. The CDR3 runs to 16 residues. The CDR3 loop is CASSPRTVWADQPQHF. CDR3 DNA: TGTGCCAGTAGTCCCCGGACAGTCTGGGCGGATCAGCCCCAGCATTTT. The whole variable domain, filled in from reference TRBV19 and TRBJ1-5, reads DGGITQSPKYLFRKEGQNVTLSCEQNLNHDAMYWYRQDPGQGLRLIYYSQIVNDFQKGDIAEGYSVSREKKESFPLTVTSAQKNPTAFYLCASSPRTVWADQPQHFGDGTRLSIL.

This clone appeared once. The CDR3 DNA sequence: TGTGCCAGCAGCGGACCAGGCCTTTCCTACGAGCAGTACTTC. Protein product: CASSGPGLSYEQYF. The rearrangement joins TRBV9 to TRBJ2-7; D call uncertain. Germline-derived CDR1 and CDR2 are SGDLS and YYNGEE. CDR3 length equals 14 residues. The V end was cut by 3 bases, the J end by 1 base, with 11 bases between.

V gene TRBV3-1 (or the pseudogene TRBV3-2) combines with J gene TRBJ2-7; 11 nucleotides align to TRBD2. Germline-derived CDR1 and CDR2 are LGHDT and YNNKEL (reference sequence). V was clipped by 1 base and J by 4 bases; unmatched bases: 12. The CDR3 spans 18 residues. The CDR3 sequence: CASSQGPAGLAGGYEQYF. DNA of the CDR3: TGTGCCAGCAGCCAAGGGCCGGCGGGGCTAGCGGGGGGATACGAGCAGTACTTC.

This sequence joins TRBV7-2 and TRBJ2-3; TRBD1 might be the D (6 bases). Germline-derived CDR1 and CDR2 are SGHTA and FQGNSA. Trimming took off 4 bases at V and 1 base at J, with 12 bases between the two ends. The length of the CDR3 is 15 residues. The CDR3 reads CASSSTGSRTDTQYF. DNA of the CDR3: TGTGCCAGCAGCTCAACAGGGAGCCGCACAGATACGCAGTATTTT.

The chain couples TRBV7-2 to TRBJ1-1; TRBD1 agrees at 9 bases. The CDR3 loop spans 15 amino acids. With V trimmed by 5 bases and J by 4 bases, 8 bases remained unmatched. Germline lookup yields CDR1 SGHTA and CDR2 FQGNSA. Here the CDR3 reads CASSRNRGPSTEAFF. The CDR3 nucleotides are TGTGCCAGCAGCAGAAACAGGGGGCCCAGCACTGAAGCTTTCTTT.

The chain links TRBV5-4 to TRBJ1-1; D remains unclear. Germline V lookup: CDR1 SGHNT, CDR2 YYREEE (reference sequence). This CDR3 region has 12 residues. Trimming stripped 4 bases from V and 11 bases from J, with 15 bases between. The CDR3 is CASSVDAFGAFF. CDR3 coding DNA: TGTGCCAGCAGCGTCGACGCGTTCGGGGCTTTCTTT. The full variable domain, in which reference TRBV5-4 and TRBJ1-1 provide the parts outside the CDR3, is ETGVTQSPTHLIKTRGQQVTLRCSSQSGHNTVSWYQQALGQGPQFIFQYYREEENGRGNFPPRFSGLQFPNYSSELNVNALELDDSALYLCASSVDAFGAFFGQGTRLTVV.

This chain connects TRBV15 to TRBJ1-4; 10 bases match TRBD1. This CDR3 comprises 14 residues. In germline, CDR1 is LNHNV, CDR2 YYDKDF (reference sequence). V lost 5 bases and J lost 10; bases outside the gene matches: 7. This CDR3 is CATSEGGQGRKLFF. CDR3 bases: TGTGCCACCAGCGAGGGGGGACAGGGGAGAAAACTGTTTTTT.

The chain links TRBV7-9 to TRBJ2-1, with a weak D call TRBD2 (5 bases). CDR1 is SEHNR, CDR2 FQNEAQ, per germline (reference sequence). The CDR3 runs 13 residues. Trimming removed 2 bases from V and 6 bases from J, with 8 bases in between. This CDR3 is CASSLLLVNEQFF. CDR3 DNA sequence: TGTGCCAGCAGCTTACTACTAGTCAATGAGCAGTTCTTC.

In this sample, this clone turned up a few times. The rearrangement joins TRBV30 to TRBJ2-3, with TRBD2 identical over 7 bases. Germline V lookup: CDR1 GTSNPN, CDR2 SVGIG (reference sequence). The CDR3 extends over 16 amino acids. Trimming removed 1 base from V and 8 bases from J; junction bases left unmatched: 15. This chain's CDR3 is CAWSGSSGAGGGTQYF. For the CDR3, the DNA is TGTGCCTGGAGTGGGTCTAGCGGAGCAGGCGGCGGTACGCAGTATTTT.

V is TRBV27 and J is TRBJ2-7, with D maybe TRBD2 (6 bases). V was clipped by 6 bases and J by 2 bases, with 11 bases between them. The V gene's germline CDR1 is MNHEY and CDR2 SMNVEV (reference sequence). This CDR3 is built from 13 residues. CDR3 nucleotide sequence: TGTGCCAGCAGACAGACTAGTGCCTACGAGCAGTACTTC. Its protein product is CASRQTSAYEQYF.

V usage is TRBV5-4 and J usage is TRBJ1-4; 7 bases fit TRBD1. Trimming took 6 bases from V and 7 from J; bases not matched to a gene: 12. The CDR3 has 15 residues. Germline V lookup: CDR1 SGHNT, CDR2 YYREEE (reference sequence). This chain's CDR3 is CASTAGQAGGEKLFF. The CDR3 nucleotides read TGTGCCAGCACCGCTGGACAGGCGGGAGGTGAAAAACTGTTTTTT.

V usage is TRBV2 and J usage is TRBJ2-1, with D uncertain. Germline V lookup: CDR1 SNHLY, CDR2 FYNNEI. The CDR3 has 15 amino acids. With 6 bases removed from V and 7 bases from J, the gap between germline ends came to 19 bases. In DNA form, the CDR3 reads TGTGCCAGCAGCGCCACTATTAGGCTTAGGAATGAGCAGTTCTTC. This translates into CASSATIRLRNEQFF.

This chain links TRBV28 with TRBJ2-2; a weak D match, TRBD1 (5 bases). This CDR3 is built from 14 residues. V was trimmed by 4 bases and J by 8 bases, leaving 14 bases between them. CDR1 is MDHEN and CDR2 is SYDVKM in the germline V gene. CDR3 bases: TGTGCCAGCAGTTCCCTGGAACGGACAGGGGAGCTGTTTTTT. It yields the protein CASSSLERTGELFF.

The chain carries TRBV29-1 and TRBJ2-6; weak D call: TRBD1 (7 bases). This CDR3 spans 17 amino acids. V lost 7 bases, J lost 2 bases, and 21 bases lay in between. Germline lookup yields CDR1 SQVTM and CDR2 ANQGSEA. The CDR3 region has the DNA TGCAGCGCCTTTTACGCCACAGGGGAGGCTGGGGCCAACGTCCTGACTTTC. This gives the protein CSAFYATGEAGANVLTF.

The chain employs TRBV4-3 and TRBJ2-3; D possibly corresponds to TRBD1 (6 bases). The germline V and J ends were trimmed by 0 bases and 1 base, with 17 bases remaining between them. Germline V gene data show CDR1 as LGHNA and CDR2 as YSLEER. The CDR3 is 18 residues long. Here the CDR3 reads CASSQEPGEFSGTDTQYF. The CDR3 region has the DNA TGCGCCAGCAGCCAAGAGCCAGGGGAGTTCAGCGGCACAGATACGCAGTATTTT.

The CDR3 is CASSTRTGIEQYF. In DNA, the CDR3 is TGCGCCAGCAGCACCCGTACAGGCATCGAGCAGTACTTC. V gene TRBV5-1 combines with J gene TRBJ2-7; tentative D call: TRBD1 (5 bases). Germline V gene data show CDR1 as SGHRS and CDR2 as YFSETQ. The germline V and J ends were trimmed by 4 bases and 6 bases, with 14 bases remaining between them. The CDR3 runs 13 residues. Full variable domain (remainder filled in from reference TRBV5-1 and TRBJ2-7): KAGVTQTPRYLIKTRGQQVTLSCSPISGHRSVSWYQQTPGQGLQFLFEYFSETQRNKGNFPGRFSGRQFSNSRSEMNVSTLELGDSALYLCASSTRTGIEQYFGPGTRLTVT.

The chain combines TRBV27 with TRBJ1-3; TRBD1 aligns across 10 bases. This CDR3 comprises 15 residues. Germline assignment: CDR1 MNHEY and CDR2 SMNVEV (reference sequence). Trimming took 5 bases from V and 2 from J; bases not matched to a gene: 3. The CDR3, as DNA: TGTGCCAGCAGTAGACAGGGGGCCCCTGGAAACACCATATATTTT. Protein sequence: CASSRQGAPGNTIYF.